The 21 T cell receptor beta chains in this list originate from one sample, sequenced in a study of blood T cell repertoires in COVID-19. TCRdb's table, derived via immunoSEQ multiplex PCR, lists solely in-frame clones and lacks some. The sample yields around 200,000 clones, over 70% seen once. Sample: peripheral blood. The origin of the receptors is a man aged 40-50 years with active or convalescent COVID-19.

This rearrangement joins TRBV4-3 to TRBJ1-2; 11 bases agree with TRBD1. The CDR3 is made up of 15 amino acids. Looked up from germline, CDR1 is LGHNA and CDR2 is YSLEER. V shed 0 bases, J shed 10 bases, and the junction held 7 bases outside the gene matches. This CDR3 reads CASSQEGGTGGNYTF. The CDR3 coding sequence is TGCGCCAGCAGCCAAGAAGGAGGGACAGGGGGTAACTACACCTTC.

The CDR3 region has the DNA TGCGCCAGCAGCCTCGAGGTGGCATCCTACAATGAGCAGTTCTTC. Its protein product is CASSLEVASYNEQFF. This sequence joins TRBV4-3 and TRBJ2-1; D is uncertain. CDR3 length: 15 residues. Germline assignment: CDR1 LGHNA and CDR2 YSLEER. Trimming left V 4 bases short and J 1 base short, with 11 bases between.

The V call is TRBV6-5, the J call TRBJ1-1; tentatively, D is TRBD1 (6 bases). This CDR3 has 12 amino acids. Trimming cost V 10 bases and J 8 bases, with 17 bases left between them. The germline gives CDR1 MNHEY, CDR2 SVGAGI. The CDR3: CATGHKRGEAFF. CDR3 DNA sequence: TGTGCCACCGGACATAAGAGGGGGGAAGCTTTCTTT.

The chain recombines TRBV29-1 with TRBJ1-2; 9 bases agree with TRBD1. Germline V gene data show CDR1 as SQVTM and CDR2 as ANQGSEA. Trimming cost V 6 bases and J 8 bases; bases outside gene matches: 10. The CDR3 consists of 13 residues. Written as DNA, the CDR3 is TGCAGCGTCAGACCACAGGGGGCGGGCGGCTACACCTTC. Translation gives CSVRPQGAGGYTF.

This chain uses TRBV28 with TRBJ2-4; D gene unclear. Germline CDR1 reads MDHEN; CDR2 reads SYDVKM. The germline V and J ends were trimmed by 8 bases and 5 bases, with 7 bases remaining between them. The CDR3 runs 11 residues. This CDR3 reads CASRSENIQYF. The CDR3 coding sequence is TGTGCCAGCCGCAGTGAAAACATTCAGTACTTC.

The rearrangement uses TRBV6-5 and TRBJ2-7; TRBD1 aligns across 7 bases. The V gene's germline CDR1 is MNHEY and CDR2 SVGAGI. This CDR3 is built from 14 residues. The V gene end was trimmed by 7 bases and the J gene end by 7 bases; junction bases not matched to a gene: 13. The CDR3 is CASIKGTAPKEQYF. The CDR3 bases are TGTGCCAGCATTAAAGGGACAGCTCCTAAAGAGCAGTACTTC.

The rearrangement uses TRBV5-3 and TRBJ1-2, with D perhaps TRBD1 (6 bases). Being an ORF, TRBV5-3 has a function that is uncertain. The CDR3 is made up of 16 amino acids. Trimming removed 1 base at V and 4 bases at J, with 17 bases between. The CDR3 DNA is TGTGCCAGAAGCTTGCGAGGGGGAGATTTCTCCTATGGCTACACCTTC. Its translation: CARSLRGGDFSYGYTF.

The chain has TRBV4-3 and TRBJ1-3; no clear D. Deletions cut 0 bases from V and 0 bases from J, with 12 bases between. The CDR3 loop spans 17 amino acids. In germline, CDR1 is LGHNA, CDR2 YSLEER. The CDR3 region has the DNA TGCGCCAGCAGCCAAGATAAAACCGGGAGCTCTGGAAACACCATATATTTT. Translation: CASSQDKTGSSGNTIYF.

The rearrangement uses TRBV14 and TRBJ1-5, with D possibly being TRBD1 (5 bases). The CDR3 spans 15 residues. V shed 3 bases and J shed 5 bases, with 14 bases lying between them. Germline V gene data show CDR1 as SGHDN and CDR2 as FVKESK. The CDR3 region has the DNA TGTGCCAGCAGCCACACCCGGGACTCGGATCAGCCCCAGCATTTT. It yields the protein CASSHTRDSDQPQHF. The complete variable domain, with remaining parts taken from reference TRBV14 and TRBJ1-5, reads EAGVTQFPSHSVIEKGQTVTLRCDPISGHDNLYWYRRVMGKEIKFLLHFVKESKQDESGMPNNRFLAERTGGTYSTLKVQPAELEDSGVYFCASSHTRDSDQPQHFGDGTRLSIL.

V is TRBV7-8 and J is TRBJ2-3, with D unclear. There are 14 residues in the CDR3. With 2 bases removed from V and 0 bases from J, the gap between germline ends came to 6 bases. Germline V CDR1 and CDR2: SGHVS, FQNEAQ. CDR3 nucleotide sequence: TGTGCCAGCAGCTTAACCCGGAGCACAGATACGCAGTATTTT. Translating it yields CASSLTRSTDTQYF. Combining the CDR3 with reference TRBV7-8 and TRBJ2-3 gives the whole variable domain GAGVSQSPRYKVAKRGQDVALRCDPISGHVSLFWYQQALGQGPEFLTYFQNEAQLDKSGLPSDRFFAERPEGSVSTLKIQRTQQEDSAVYLCASSLTRSTDTQYFGPGTRLTVL.

This clone appeared a few times. This chain joins TRBV5-1 and TRBJ1-1; D is unresolved. The germline V gene encodes CDR1 SGHRS and CDR2 YFSETQ. The ends were cut back, 4 bases at V and 3 bases at J, with 13 bases in the middle. CDR3 length: 14 amino acids. CDR3: CASSPYFVDTEAFF. The CDR3 DNA is TGCGCCAGCAGCCCATATTTTGTAGACACTGAAGCTTTCTTT.

The rearrangement links TRBV5-4 to TRBJ2-5; 9 bases are a match to TRBD2. The V gene end was trimmed by 0 bases and the J gene end by 4 bases; junction bases not matched to a gene: 7. CDR1 SGHNT and CDR2 YYREEE come from the germline V gene (reference sequence). This CDR3 has 16 amino acids. CDR3 sequence reads: CASSLGLAGRGETQYF. In DNA form, the CDR3 reads TGTGCCAGCAGCTTGGGCCTAGCGGGGAGGGGAGAGACCCAGTACTTC.

J is TRBJ1-1 and V is TRBV28, with 8 bases that match TRBD1. The V segment lost 4 bases and the J segment 5 bases; nucleotides outside the gene matches: 6. Germline V gene data show CDR1 as MDHEN and CDR2 as SYDVKM. This CDR3 spans 14 amino acids. The CDR3 spells CASSSRGRRTEAFF. In DNA form, the CDR3 reads TGTGCCAGCAGTTCCAGGGGGCGGAGGACTGAAGCTTTCTTT.

This clone was detected a few times. The chain uses TRBV9 and TRBJ2-3, with 9 nucleotides matching TRBD1. CDR1 and CDR2 from the germline V gene are SGDLS and YYNGEE. V lost 4 bases to trimming and J lost 6 bases; unmatched junction nucleotides: 9. The CDR3 loop spans 15 amino acids. The CDR3 here is CASSLLTGGKDTQYF. The CDR3, as DNA: TGTGCCAGCAGCCTCCTAACAGGGGGCAAGGATACGCAGTATTTT.

This rearrangement joins TRBV7-2 to TRBJ2-7, with D unclear. Trimming took off 1 base at V and 6 bases at J, with 10 bases between the two ends. The CDR3 is 13 residues long. CDR1 is SGHTA and CDR2 is FQGNSA in the germline V gene. In DNA, the CDR3 is TGTGCCAGCAGCTTAGTTGGCCGGGTCGAGCAGTACTTC. This encodes CASSLVGRVEQYF.

Only a few counts were recorded for this clone. Additional DNA sequences in this sample encode the identical CDR3. This chain joins TRBV27 and TRBJ1-4; 10 positions match TRBD1. The CDR3 consists of 14 residues. The germline V gene encodes CDR1 MNHEY and CDR2 SMNVEV (reference sequence). V shed 3 bases and J 7 bases; nucleotides not matched to a gene: 2. CDR3 DNA: TGTGCCAGCAGTTTCCGGGACAGGGGTGAAAAACTGTTTTTT. It codes for CASSFRDRGEKLFF.

This chain joins TRBV6-5 and TRBJ1-1; D not certain. The V end lost 7 bases, the J end lost 1 base, and 10 bases lay between the germline ends. CDR1 MNHEY and CDR2 SVGAGI come from the germline V gene. This CDR3 has 13 residues. CDR3 amino acids: CASTLSPNTEAFF. The CDR3 DNA reads as TGTGCCAGCACCCTAAGCCCGAACACTGAAGCTTTCTTT.

CDR3 protein: CASSWTSVVGELFF. The CDR3 region has the DNA TGTGCCAGCAGTTGGACTAGCGTTGTCGGGGAGCTGTTTTTT. The chain uses TRBV2 and TRBJ2-2, with TRBD2 matching over 9 bases. Germline V gene lookup returns CDR1 SNHLY and CDR2 FYNNEI. The ends lost 5 bases at V and 7 bases at J; junction bases unmatched: 5. The CDR3 runs 14 residues. Supplemented by reference TRBV2 and TRBJ2-2, the full variable domain reads EPEVTQTPSHQVTQMGQEVILRCVPISNHLYFYWYRQILGQKVEFLVSFYNNEISEKSEIFDDQFSVERPDGSNFTLKIRSTKLEDSAMYFCASSWTSVVGELFFGEGSRLTVL.

The chain carries TRBV18 and TRBJ1-1, with no clear D. The V and J ends lost 3 bases and 0 bases respectively, with 8 bases between them. CDR3 size: 14 residues. CDR1 is KGHSH, CDR2 LQKENI, per germline. The CDR3 is CASSPARVNTEAFF. CDR3 nucleotides: TGTGCCAGCTCACCCGCCCGAGTGAACACTGAAGCTTTCTTT. Based on the CDR3 plus reference TRBV18 and TRBJ1-1, the full variable domain is NAGVMQNPRHLVRRRGQEARLRCSPMKGHSHVYWYRQLPEEGLKFMVYLQKENIIDESGMPKERFSAEFPKEGPSILRIQQVVRGDSAAYFCASSPARVNTEAFFGQGTRLTVV.

V gene TRBV12-5 combines with J gene TRBJ2-3; possible D gene TRBD1, 6 bases. Trimming took 5 bases from V and 0 from J, leaving 15 bases between them. The CDR3 sequence is 16 residues long. Germline V gene sequence: CDR1 LGHNT, CDR2 FRNRAP. CDR3 loop: CASGPGQLTSTDTQYF. The CDR3 DNA reads TGTGCTAGTGGTCCCGGACAGCTAACTAGCACAGATACGCAGTATTTT.

This clone turned up a few times. V is TRBV7-2 and J is TRBJ1-5; D unresolved. Trimming cost V 1 base and J 3 bases, with 10 bases left between them. Germline-derived CDR1 and CDR2 are SGHTA and FQGNSA. This CDR3 region has 15 residues. The chain's CDR3 is CASSLVGSTNQPQHF. As DNA, the CDR3 is TGTGCCAGCAGCTTAGTGGGCAGCACCAATCAGCCCCAGCATTTT.